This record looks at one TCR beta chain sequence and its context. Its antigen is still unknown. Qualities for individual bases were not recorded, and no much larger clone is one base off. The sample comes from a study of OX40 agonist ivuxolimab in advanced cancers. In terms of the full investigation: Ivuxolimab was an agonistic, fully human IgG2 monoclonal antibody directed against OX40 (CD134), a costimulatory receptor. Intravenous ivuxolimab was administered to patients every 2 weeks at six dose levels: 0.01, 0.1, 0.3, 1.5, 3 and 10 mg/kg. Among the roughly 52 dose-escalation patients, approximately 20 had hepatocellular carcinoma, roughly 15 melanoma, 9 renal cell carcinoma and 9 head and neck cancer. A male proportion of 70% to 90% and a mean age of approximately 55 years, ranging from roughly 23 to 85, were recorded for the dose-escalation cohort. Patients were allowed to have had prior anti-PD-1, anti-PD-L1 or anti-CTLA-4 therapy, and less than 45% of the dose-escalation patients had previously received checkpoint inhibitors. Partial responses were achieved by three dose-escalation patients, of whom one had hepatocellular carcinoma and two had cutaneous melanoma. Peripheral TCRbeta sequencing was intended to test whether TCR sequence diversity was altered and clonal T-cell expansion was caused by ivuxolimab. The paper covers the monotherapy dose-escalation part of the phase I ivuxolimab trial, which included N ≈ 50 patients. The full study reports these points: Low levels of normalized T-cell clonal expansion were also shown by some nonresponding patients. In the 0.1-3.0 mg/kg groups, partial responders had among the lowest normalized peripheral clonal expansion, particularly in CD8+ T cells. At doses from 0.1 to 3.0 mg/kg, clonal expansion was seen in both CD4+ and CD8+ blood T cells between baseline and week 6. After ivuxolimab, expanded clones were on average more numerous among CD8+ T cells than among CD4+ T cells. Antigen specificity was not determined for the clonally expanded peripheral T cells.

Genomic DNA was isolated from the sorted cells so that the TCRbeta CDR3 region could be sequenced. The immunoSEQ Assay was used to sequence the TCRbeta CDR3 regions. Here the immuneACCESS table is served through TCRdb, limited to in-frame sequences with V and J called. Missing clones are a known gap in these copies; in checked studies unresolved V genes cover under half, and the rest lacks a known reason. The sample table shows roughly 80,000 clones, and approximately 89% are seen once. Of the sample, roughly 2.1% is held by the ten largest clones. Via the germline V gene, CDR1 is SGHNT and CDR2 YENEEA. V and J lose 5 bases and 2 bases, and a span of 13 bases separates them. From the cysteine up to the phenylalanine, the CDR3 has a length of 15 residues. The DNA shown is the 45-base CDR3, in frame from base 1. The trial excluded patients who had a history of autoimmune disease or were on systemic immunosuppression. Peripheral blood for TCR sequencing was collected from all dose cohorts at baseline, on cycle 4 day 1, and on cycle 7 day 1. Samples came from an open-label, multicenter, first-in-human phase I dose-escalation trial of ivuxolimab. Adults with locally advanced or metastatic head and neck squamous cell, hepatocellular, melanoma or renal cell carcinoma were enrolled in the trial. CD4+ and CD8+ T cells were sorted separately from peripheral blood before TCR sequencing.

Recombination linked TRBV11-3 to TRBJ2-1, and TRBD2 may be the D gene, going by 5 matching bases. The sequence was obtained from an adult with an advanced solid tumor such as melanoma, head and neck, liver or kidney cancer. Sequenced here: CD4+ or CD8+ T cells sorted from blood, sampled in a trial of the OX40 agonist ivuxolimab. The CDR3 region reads CASSPLSGAYNEQFF. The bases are TGTGCCAGCAGCCCGCTCTCCGGGGCCTACAATGAGCAGTTCTTC.